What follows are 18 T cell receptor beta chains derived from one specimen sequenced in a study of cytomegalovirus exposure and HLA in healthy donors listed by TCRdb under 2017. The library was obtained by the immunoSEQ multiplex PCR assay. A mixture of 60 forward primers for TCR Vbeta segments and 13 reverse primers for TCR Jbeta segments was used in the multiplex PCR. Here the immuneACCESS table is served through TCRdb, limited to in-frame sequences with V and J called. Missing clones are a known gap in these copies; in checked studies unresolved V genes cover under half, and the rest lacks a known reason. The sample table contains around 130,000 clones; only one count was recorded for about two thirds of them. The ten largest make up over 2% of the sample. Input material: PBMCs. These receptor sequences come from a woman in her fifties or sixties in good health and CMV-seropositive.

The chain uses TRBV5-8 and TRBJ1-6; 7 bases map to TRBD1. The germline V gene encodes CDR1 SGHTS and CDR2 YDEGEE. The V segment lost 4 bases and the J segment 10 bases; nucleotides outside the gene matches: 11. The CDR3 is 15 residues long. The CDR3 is CASSPQQGIRSPLHF. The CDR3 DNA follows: TGTGCCAGCAGCCCTCAACAGGGGATTCGCTCACCCCTCCACTTT.

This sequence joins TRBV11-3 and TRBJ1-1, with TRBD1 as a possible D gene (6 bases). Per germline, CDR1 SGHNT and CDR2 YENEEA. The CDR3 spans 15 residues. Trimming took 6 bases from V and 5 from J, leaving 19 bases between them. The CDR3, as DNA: TGTGCCAGCAGTCCACCCGGGGGGGGGCTGACTGAAGCTTTCTTT. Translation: CASSPPGGGLTEAFF. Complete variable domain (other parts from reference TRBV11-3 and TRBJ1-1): EAGVVQSPRYKIIEKKQPVAFWCNPISGHNTLYWYLQNLGQGPELLIRYENEEAVDDSQLPKDRFSAERLKGVDSTLKIQPAELGDSAVYLCASSPPGGGLTEAFFGQGTRLTVV.

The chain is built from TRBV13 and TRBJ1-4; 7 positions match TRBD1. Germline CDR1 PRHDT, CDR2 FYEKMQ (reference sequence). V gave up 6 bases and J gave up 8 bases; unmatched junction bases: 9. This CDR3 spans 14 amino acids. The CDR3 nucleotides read TGTGCCAGCAGTTTACAGGGGAAGGCGGAAAAACTGTTTTTT. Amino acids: CASSLQGKAEKLFF.

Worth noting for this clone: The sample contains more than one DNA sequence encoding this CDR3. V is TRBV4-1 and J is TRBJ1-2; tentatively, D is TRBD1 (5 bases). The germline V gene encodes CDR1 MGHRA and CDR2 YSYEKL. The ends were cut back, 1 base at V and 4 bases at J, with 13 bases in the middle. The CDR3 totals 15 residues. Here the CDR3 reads CASSQGEGEAYGYTF. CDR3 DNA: TGCGCCAGCAGCCAAGGGGAAGGGGAGGCCTATGGCTACACCTTC.

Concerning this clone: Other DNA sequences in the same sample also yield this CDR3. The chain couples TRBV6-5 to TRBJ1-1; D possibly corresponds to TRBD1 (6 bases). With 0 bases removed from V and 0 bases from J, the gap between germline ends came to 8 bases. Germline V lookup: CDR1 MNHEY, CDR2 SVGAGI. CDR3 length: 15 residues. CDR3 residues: CASSYSGTMNTEAFF. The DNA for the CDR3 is TGTGCCAGCAGTTACTCCGGGACAATGAACACTGAAGCTTTCTTT.

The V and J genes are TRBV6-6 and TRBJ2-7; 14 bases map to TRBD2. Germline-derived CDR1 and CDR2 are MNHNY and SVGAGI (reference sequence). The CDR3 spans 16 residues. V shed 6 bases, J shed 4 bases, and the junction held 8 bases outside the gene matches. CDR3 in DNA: TGTGCCAGCAGGGGGACTAGCGGGGGTTCGAGTTACGAGCAGTACTTC. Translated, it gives CASRGTSGGSSYEQYF.

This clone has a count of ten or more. CDR3 region: CASSLGQRQGAEKLFF. DNA of the CDR3: TGCGCCAGCAGCTTAGGACAGAGGCAGGGGGCTGAAAAACTGTTTTTT. J is TRBJ1-4 and V is TRBV5-1; 8 nucleotides line up with TRBD1. Germline-derived CDR1 and CDR2 are SGHRS and YFSETQ. V trimming: 2 bases; J trimming: 7 bases; junction bases outside the gene matches: 10. The CDR3 covers 16 residues.

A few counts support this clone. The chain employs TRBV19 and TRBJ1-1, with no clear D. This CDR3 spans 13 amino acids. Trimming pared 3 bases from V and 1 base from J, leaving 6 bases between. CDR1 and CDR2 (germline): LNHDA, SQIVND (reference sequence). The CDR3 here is CASSIGWNTEAFF. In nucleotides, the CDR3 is TGTGCCAGTAGTATCGGGTGGAACACTGAAGCTTTCTTT.

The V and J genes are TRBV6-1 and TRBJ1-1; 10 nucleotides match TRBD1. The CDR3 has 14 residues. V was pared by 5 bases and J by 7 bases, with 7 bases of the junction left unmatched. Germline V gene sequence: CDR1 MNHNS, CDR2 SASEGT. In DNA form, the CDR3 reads TGTGCCAGCAGTAGGGGGACAGGGGACCTTGAAGCTTTCTTT. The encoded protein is CASSRGTGDLEAFF.

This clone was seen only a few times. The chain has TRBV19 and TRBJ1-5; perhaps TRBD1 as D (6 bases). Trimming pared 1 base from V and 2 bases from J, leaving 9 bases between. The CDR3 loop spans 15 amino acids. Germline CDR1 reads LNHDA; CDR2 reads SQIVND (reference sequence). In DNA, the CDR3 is TGTGCCAGTAGTATAGTGGCAGGGGGCAATCAGCCCCAGCATTTT. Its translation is CASSIVAGGNQPQHF. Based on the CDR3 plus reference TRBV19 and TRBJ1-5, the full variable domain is DGGITQSPKYLFRKEGQNVTLSCEQNLNHDAMYWYRQDPGQGLRLIYYSQIVNDFQKGDIAEGYSVSREKKESFPLTVTSAQKNPTAFYLCASSIVAGGNQPQHFGDGTRLSIL.

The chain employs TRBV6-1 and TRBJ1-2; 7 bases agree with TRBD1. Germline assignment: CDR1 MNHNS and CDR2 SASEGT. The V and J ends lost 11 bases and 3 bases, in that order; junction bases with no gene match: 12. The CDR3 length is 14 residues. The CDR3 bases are TGTGCCCTTTCGAGGAGGCAGGGGGACTATGGCTACACCTTC. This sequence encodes CALSRRQGDYGYTF.

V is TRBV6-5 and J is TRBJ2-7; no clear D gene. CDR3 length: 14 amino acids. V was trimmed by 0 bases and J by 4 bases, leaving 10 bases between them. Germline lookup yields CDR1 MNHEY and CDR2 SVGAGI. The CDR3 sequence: CASSYSAEQYEQYF. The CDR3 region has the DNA TGTGCCAGCAGTTACTCTGCAGAACAATACGAGCAGTACTTC.

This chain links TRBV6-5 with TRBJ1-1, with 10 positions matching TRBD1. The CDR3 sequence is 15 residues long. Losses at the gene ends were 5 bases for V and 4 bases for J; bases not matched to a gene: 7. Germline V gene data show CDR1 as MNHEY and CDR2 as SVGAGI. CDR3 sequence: CASSLTGGGGTEAFF. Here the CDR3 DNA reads TGTGCCAGCAGTCTGACAGGGGGCGGTGGCACTGAAGCTTTCTTT.

CDR3 protein: CASSFTGTELTDTQYF. The DNA for the CDR3 is TGTGCCAGCAGTTTTACCGGGACAGAACTCACAGATACGCAGTATTTT. The chain joins TRBV2 to TRBJ2-3, with TRBD1 identical over 7 bases. V lost 5 bases, J lost 2 bases, and 10 bases stayed unmatched. CDR1 and CDR2 from the germline V gene are SNHLY and FYNNEI. CDR3 length: 16 residues. Using reference TRBV2 and TRBJ2-3 for the parts outside the CDR3, the full variable domain is EPEVTQTPSHQVTQMGQEVILRCVPISNHLYFYWYRQILGQKVEFLVSFYNNEISEKSEIFDDQFSVERPDGSNFTLKIRSTKLEDSAMYFCASSFTGTELTDTQYFGPGTRLTVL.

CDR3 DNA: TGTGCCAGCAGAGGGACTAGACTTGGTACGCAGTATTTT. Protein product: CASRGTRLGTQYF. The chain is built from TRBV5-4 and TRBJ2-3, with 8 bases fitting TRBD2. Germline-derived CDR1 and CDR2 are SGHNT and YYREEE (reference sequence). There are 13 residues in the CDR3. J gave up 8 bases and V 5 bases, and 7 bases lay outside the gene matches.

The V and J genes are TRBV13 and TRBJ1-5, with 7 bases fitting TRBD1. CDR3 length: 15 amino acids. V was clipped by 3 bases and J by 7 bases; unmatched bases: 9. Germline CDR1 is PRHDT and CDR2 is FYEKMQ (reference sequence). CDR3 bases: TGTGCCAGCAGCTTCGACAGGGAGCCTTGGCAGCCCCAGCATTTT. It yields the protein CASSFDREPWQPQHF.

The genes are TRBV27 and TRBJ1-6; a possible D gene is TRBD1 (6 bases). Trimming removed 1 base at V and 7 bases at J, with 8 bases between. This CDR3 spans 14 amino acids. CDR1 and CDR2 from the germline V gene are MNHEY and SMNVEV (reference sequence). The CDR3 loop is CASSLYQGNSPLHF. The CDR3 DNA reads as TGTGCCAGCAGTTTATACCAGGGGAATTCACCCCTCCACTTT.

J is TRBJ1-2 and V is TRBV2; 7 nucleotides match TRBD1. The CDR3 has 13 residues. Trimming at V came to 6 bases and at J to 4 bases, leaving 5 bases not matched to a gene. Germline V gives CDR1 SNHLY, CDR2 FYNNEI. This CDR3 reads CASRTTGFYGYTF. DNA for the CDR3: TGTGCCAGCAGAACGACAGGGTTCTATGGCTACACCTTC.